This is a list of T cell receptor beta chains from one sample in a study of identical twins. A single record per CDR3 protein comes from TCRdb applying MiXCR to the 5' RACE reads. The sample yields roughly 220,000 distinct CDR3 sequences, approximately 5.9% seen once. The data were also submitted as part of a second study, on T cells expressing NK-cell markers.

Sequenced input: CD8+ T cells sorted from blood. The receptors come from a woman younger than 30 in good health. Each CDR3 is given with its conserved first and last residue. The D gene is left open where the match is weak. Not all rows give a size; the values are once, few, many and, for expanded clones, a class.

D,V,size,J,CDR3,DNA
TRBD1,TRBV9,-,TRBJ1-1,CASSVSGGGEAFF,TGTGCCAGCAGCGTGTCAGGGGGCGGTGAAGCTTTCTTT
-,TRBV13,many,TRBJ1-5,CASSSEAAQPQHF,TGTGCCAGCAGCTCTGAAGCGGCGCAGCCCCAGCATTTT
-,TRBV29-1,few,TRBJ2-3,CSVEDSGTDTQYF,TGCAGCGTTGAAGACAGTGGTACAGATACGCAGTATTTT
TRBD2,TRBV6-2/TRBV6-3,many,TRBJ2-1,CASSYSPGGRADEQFF,TGTGCCAGCAGTTACTCCCCTGGCGGGAGGGCGGATGAGCAGTTCTTC
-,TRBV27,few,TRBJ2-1,CASSLTGSRNEQFF,TGTGCCAGCAGTTTGACAGGTTCCCGCAATGAGCAGTTCTTC
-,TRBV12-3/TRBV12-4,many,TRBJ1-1,CASSVSQNTEAFF,TGTGCCAGCAGCGTATCACAGAACACTGAAGCTTTCTTT
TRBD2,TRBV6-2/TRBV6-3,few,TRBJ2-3,CASSYLIDIAGPTTDTQYF,TGTGCCAGCAGTTACCTGATTGACATAGCGGGACCAACCACAGATACGCAGTATTTT
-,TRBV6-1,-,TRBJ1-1,CASSITGWVTEAFF,TGTGCCAGCAGTATTACAGGGTGGGTCACTGAAGCTTTCTTT
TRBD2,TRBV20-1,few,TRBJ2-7,CSASDYSGVPPYEQYF,TGCAGTGCTAGTGACTATAGCGGGGTACCGCCCTACGAGCAGTACTTC
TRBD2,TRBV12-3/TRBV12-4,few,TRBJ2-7,CASSLASSGGRYEQYF,TGTGCCAGCAGTCTTGCCTCTAGCGGGGGACGATACGAGCAGTACTTC
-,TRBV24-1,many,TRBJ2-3,CSTGTPFGTQYF,TGTTCTACTGGGACACCCTTCGGTACGCAGTATTTT